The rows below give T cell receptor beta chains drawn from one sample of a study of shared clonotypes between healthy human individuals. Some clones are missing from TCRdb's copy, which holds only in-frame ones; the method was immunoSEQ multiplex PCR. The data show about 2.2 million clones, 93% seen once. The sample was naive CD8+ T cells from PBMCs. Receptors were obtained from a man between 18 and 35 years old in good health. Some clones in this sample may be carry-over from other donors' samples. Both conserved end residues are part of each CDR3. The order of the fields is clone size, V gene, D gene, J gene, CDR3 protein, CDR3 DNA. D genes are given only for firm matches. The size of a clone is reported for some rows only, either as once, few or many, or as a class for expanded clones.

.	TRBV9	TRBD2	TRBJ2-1	CASSVAPAGGPGNEQFF	TGTGCCAGCAGCGTAGCGCCAGCGGGAGGGCCGGGAAATGAGCAGTTCTTC
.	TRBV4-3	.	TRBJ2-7	CASSPWGSSYEQYF	TGCGCCAGCAGCCCATGGGGGAGCTCCTACGAGCAGTACTTC
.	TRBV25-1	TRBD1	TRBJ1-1	CASRSGGSEAFF	TGTGCCAGCCGATCAGGGGGATCTGAAGCTTTCTTT
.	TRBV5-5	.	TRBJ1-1	CASSLTWGTEAFF	TGTGCCAGCAGCTTGACCTGGGGGACTGAAGCTTTCTTT
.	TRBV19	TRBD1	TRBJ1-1	CASSIGRGKVGTEAFF	TGTGCCAGTAGTATAGGCAGGGGGAAGGTGGGCACTGAAGCTTTCTTT
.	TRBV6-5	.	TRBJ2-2	CASSYSRSGPGELFF	TGTGCCAGCAGTTACTCGAGGTCGGGCCCCGGGGAGCTGTTTTTT
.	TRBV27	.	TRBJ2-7	CASSRRGGNEQYF	TGTGCCAGCAGTCGTAGGGGAGGAAACGAGCAGTACTTC
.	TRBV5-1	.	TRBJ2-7	CASTILGRGLGYEQYF	TGCGCCAGCACCATCCTAGGGAGGGGGTTAGGCTACGAGCAGTACTTC
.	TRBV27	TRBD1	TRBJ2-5	CASSLGQGSKETQYF	TGTGCCAGCAGTTTAGGACAGGGATCGAAGGAGACCCAGTACTTC
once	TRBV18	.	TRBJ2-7	CASSKGFNEQYF	TGTGCCAGCTCAAAAGGGTTCAACGAGCAGTACTTC
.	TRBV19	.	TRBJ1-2	CASSKRRNYGYTF	TGTGCCAGTAGTAAACGTCGGAACTATGGCTACACCTTC
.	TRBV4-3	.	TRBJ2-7	CASSQETGNHYEQYF	TGCGCCAGCAGCCAAGAGACGGGGAATCACTACGAGCAGTACTTC
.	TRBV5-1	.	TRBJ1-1	CASSLRGFEAFF	TGCGCCAGCAGCTTGCGGGGCTTTGAAGCTTTCTTT
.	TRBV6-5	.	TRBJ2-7	CASSLRPLDFYEQYF	TGTGCCAGCAGTCTTCGTCCCCTCGATTTCTACGAGCAGTACTTC
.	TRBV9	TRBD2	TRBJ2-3	CASSTTSVGTDTQYF	TGTGCCAGCAGCACTACTAGCGTGGGCACAGATACGCAGTATTTT
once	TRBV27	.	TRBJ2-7	CASSFGQGTYEQYF	TGTGCCAGCAGTTTTGGTCAGGGGACATACGAGCAGTACTTC
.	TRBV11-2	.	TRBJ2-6	CASSLDRRSGANVLTF	TGTGCCAGCAGCTTAGATCGCCGCTCTGGGGCCAACGTCCTGACTTTC